A single sample is the source of the 9 T cell receptor beta chains below, sequenced in a study of identifying expanded T cells in peripheral blood. Profiling relied on immunoSEQ multiplex PCR, and the TCRdb table lists in-frame clones only, not all of them. The table records about 94,000 clones, nearly 90% of them present only once. The sample taken for sequencing was blood. All receptors come from a person aged 18 to 70 in good health.

This sequence joins TRBV5-1 and TRBJ1-1, with 10 positions matching TRBD1. Germline values: CDR1 SGHRS, CDR2 YFSETQ. V lost 5 bases, J lost 5 bases, and 6 bases stayed unmatched. CDR3 size: 14 residues. As DNA, the CDR3 is TGCGCCAGCAGTCCGGGACAGGGGTTTACTGAAGCTTTCTTT. As protein: CASSPGQGFTEAFF.

This clone is a singleton in its sample. The V and J genes are TRBV2 and TRBJ2-1; 7 bases match TRBD1. The CDR3 runs to 11 residues. Losses at the gene ends were 8 bases for V and 6 bases for J; bases not matched to a gene: 1. Germline CDR1 is SNHLY and CDR2 is FYNNEI. CDR3 nucleotide sequence: TGTGCCAGCTCAGGGGGCAATGAGCAGTTCTTC. Amino acids: CASSGGNEQFF.

The chain recombines TRBV27 with TRBJ2-5; D remains ambiguous. Germline CDR1 and CDR2: MNHEY and SMNVEV (reference sequence). This CDR3 is built from 15 residues. V was clipped by 1 base and J by 1 base, with 10 bases between them. CDR3 nucleotide sequence: TGTGCCAGCAGTTTATACGAGAGCGTCCAAGAGACCCAGTACTTC. Translating it yields CASSLYESVQETQYF.

J is TRBJ2-1 and V is TRBV9, with 9 bases identical to TRBD2. This CDR3 spans 14 amino acids. After removal of 2 bases from V and 8 bases from J, the junction contained 5 bases not matched to a gene. Per the germline V gene, CDR1 is SGDLS and CDR2 is YYNGEE. The CDR3 bases are TGTGCCAGCAGCGTGGCGGGGGGGCAGGATGAGCAGTTCTTC. Its translation is CASSVAGGQDEQFF. The full variable domain, rest sourced from reference TRBV9 and TRBJ2-1, is DSGVTQTPKHLITATGQRVTLRCSPRSGDLSVYWYQQSLDQGLQFLIQYYNGEERAKGNILERFSAQQFPDLHSELNLSSLELGDSALYFCASSVAGGQDEQFFGPGTRLTVL.

The chain is built from TRBV5-1 and TRBJ2-1; 7 nucleotides match TRBD1. V was clipped by 4 bases and J by 5 bases; unmatched bases: 3. The CDR3 consists of 13 residues. Per germline, CDR1 SGHRS and CDR2 YFSETQ. The CDR3 DNA follows: TGCGCCAGCAGCACGGGACAGCACAATGAGCAGTTCTTC. This sequence encodes CASSTGQHNEQFF.

This clone was observed a few times. The genes are TRBV19 and TRBJ1-5; D not resolved. V shed 3 bases and J shed 0 bases, with 9 bases lying between them. The germline V gene encodes CDR1 LNHDA and CDR2 SQIVND (reference sequence). The CDR3 totals 15 residues. This CDR3 is CASSIMRYSNQPQHF. The DNA of the CDR3 is TGTGCCAGTAGTATCATGCGGTATAGCAATCAGCCCCAGCATTTT. The full variable domain, its missing parts supplied by reference TRBV19 and TRBJ1-5, is DGGITQSPKYLFRKEGQNVTLSCEQNLNHDAMYWYRQDPGQGLRLIYYSQIVNDFQKGDIAEGYSVSREKKESFPLTVTSAQKNPTAFYLCASSIMRYSNQPQHFGDGTRLSIL.

The chain is built from TRBV7-9 and TRBJ2-5; 8 bases match TRBD2. Germline values: CDR1 SEHNR, CDR2 FQNEAQ (reference sequence). The CDR3 runs 17 residues. J lost 2 bases, V lost 4 bases, and 12 bases had no gene match. In nucleotides, the CDR3 is TGTGCCAGCAGCTACAGCTTAAGCGGGGGAGGGCAAGAGACCCAGTACTTC. It is translated as CASSYSLSGGGQETQYF. Looking up the rest from reference TRBV7-9 and TRBJ2-5 gives the full variable domain: DTGVSQNPRHKITKRGQNVTFRCDPISEHNRLYWYRQTLGQGPEFLTYFQNEAQLEKSRLLSDRFSAERPKGSFSTLEIQRTEQGDSAMYLCASSYSLSGGGQETQYFGPGTRLLVL.

The rearrangement links TRBV5-1 to TRBJ2-7; 15 bases line up with TRBD2. The germline gives CDR1 SGHRS, CDR2 YFSETQ. V shed 4 bases, J shed 3 bases, and the junction held 5 bases outside the gene matches. This CDR3 has 16 amino acids. The CDR3 region is CASSLRTSGGVYEQYF. CDR3 nucleotides: TGCGCCAGCAGCCTACGGACTAGCGGGGGGGTCTACGAGCAGTACTTC.

This chain uses TRBV30 with TRBJ1-5; 7 bases fit TRBD1. CDR1 and CDR2 from the germline V gene are GTSNPN and SVGIG (reference sequence). The CDR3 covers 16 residues. V lost 3 bases to trimming and J lost 1 base; unmatched junction nucleotides: 9. CDR3 region: CAWSPGGAGSNQPQHF. CDR3 DNA: TGTGCCTGGAGCCCAGGGGGGGCAGGAAGCAATCAGCCCCAGCATTTT.